The 10 T cell receptor beta chains listed next were all sequenced from one sample in a study of identical twins. A single record per CDR3 protein comes from TCRdb applying MiXCR to the 5' RACE reads. This table has roughly 690,000 distinct CDR3 sequences, roughly 6% appearing once. Specimen: naive T cells sorted from blood. Receptors were obtained from a man between 18 and 35 years old in good health.

The chain combines TRBV25-1 with TRBJ1-2, with 7 bases lining up with TRBD1. This CDR3 has 15 amino acids. Germline-derived CDR1 and CDR2 are MGHDK and SYGVNS. Trimming cost V 0 bases and J 4 bases; bases outside gene matches: 5. Here the CDR3 reads CASSEYTGATYGYTF. Here the CDR3 DNA reads TGTGCCAGCAGTGAATATACAGGGGCCACCTATGGCTACACCTTC.

This clonotype occurred many times. This chain connects TRBV5-1 to TRBJ2-1, with 8 bases that match TRBD2. Per the germline V gene, CDR1 is SGHRS and CDR2 is YFSETQ. CDR3 length equals 16 residues. The junction had 14 bases not matched to a gene; V was cut back by 5 bases and J by 7 bases. CDR3 sequence: CASSPRSGRGGNEQFF. The DNA for the CDR3 is TGCGCCAGCAGTCCCCGAAGCGGGAGAGGGGGGAATGAGCAGTTCTTC.

The chain is built from TRBV5-5 and TRBJ2-5, with 9 bases identical to TRBD2. Germline V gives CDR1 SGHKS, CDR2 YYEKEE (reference sequence). CDR3 length equals 16 residues. Losses at the gene ends were 4 bases for V and 0 bases for J; bases not matched to a gene: 7. As DNA, the CDR3 is TGTGCCAGCAGCCCCTCTAGCGGGGCTCACCAAGAGACCCAGTACTTC. This gives the protein CASSPSSGAHQETQYF.

Ten or more counts support this clonotype. This chain joins TRBV4-3 and TRBJ1-4; tentative D call: TRBD1 (6 bases). The V end lost 1 base, the J end lost 10 bases, and 22 bases lay between the germline ends. CDR1 and CDR2 from the germline V gene are LGHNA and YSLEER. This CDR3 has 17 amino acids. Written as DNA, the CDR3 is TGCGCCAGCAGCCAAGTGAATGGCGGGGGCCGGGGGGGAAAACTGTTTTTT. Its translation is CASSQVNGGGRGGKLFF.

This clonotype was picked up many times. CDR3 nucleotides: TGTGCCAGCAGTTTAATACAGGGGTCACAGGACACTGAAGCTTTCTTT. This gives the protein CASSLIQGSQDTEAFF. This sequence joins TRBV4-2 and TRBJ1-1; 7 bases fit TRBD1. Germline V CDR1 and CDR2: LGHNA, YNFKEQ. J gave up 3 bases and V 6 bases, and 13 bases lay outside the gene matches. This CDR3 comprises 16 residues.

The sample holds many counts of this clonotype. The chain recombines TRBV12-3 or TRBV12-4 with TRBJ2-1, with D unclear. Trimming removed 6 bases at V and 9 bases at J, with 12 bases between. CDR3 length: 12 amino acids. The CDR3 DNA follows: TGTGCCAGCAGACCCGCCCGGAGTGAGCAGTTCTTC. Translated, it gives CASRPARSEQFF.

This clonotype has just a few counts. The rearrangement links TRBV29-1 to TRBJ2-1, with 8 bases fitting TRBD2. CDR3 length equals 14 residues. The germline CDR1 and CDR2 sequences are SQVTM and ANQGSEA. J lost 7 bases, V lost 3 bases, and 8 bases had no gene match. The CDR3 nucleotides read TGCAGCGTTGACAGGGGCGGGAGGCCTAATGAGCAGTTCTTC. Encoded protein: CSVDRGGRPNEQFF.

Many counts were recorded for this clonotype. This sequence joins TRBV6-6 and TRBJ1-1; no definite D call. The germline CDR1 and CDR2 sequences are MNHNY and SVGAGI (reference sequence). This CDR3 is built from 12 residues. The V end was cut by 6 bases, the J end by 6 bases, with 11 bases between. The CDR3: CASRLVGAEAFF. The DNA of the CDR3 is TGTGCCAGCAGACTCGTTGGGGCTGAAGCTTTCTTT.

This clonotype has just a few counts. Here the CDR3 reads CASSYRGAEQYF. The CDR3 region has the DNA TGTGCCAGCAGTTACCGCGGGGCTGAGCAGTACTTC. The chain employs TRBV6-2 or TRBV6-3 and TRBJ2-7, with D perhaps matching TRBD2 (6 bases). CDR3 length: 12 residues. Looked up from germline, CDR1 is MNHEY and CDR2 is SVGEGT. Trimming cost V 2 bases and J 7 bases, with 9 bases left between them.

In the case of this clonotype: An end of the junction does not agree with germline; a read error may underlie this. The genes are TRBV4-1 and TRBJ2-3, with D perhaps matching TRBD2 (7 bases). This CDR3 is 16 amino acids long. From germline, CDR1 is MGHRA and CDR2 YSYEKL. The CDR3 DNA sequence: TGCGCCAGCAGCCAAGAGACCCTACTCTACAGGGCGGGACTATCTTTT. Protein: CASSQETLLYRAGLSF.